These T cell receptor beta chains were read from a single sample in a study of CD8 T cells in Susac syndrome. TCRdb reanalysed the immunoSEQ multiplex PCR reads using MiXCR and keeps one entry per CDR3 protein. The sample lists 100,000 or so distinct CDR3 sequences; 80% to 95% were seen once. The specimen was CD8+ T cells from PBMCs. These receptor sequences come from a human donor in good health. CDR3s include the opening cysteine and the closing phenylalanine or tryptophan. The order of the fields is CDR3 protein, CDR3 DNA, J gene, V gene, D gene, clone size. The D gene is left open where the match is weak. Rows give clone size only sometimes, using once, few, many, or a class for an expanded clone.

CDR3 protein: CASRAGTGNYEQYF; CDR3 DNA: TGTGCCAGCAGAGCCGGGACAGGGAACTACGAGCAGTACTTC; J gene: TRBJ2-7; V gene: TRBV19; D gene: TRBD1; clone size: .
CDR3 protein: CASGAGGRNSPLHF; CDR3 DNA: TGTGCCAGCGGAGCGGGGGGCCGGAATTCACCCCTCCACTTT; J gene: TRBJ1-6; V gene: TRBV2; D gene: .; clone size: .
CDR3 protein: CASSFRKLGSTDTQYF; CDR3 DNA: TGTGCCAGCAGTTTTAGAAAGTTGGGAAGCACAGATACGCAGTATTTT; J gene: TRBJ2-3; V gene: TRBV6-5; D gene: .; clone size: .
CDR3 protein: CASSLGRGAYEQYF; CDR3 DNA: TGTGCCAGCAGCTTAGGCAGGGGGGCCTACGAGCAGTACTTC; J gene: TRBJ2-7; V gene: TRBV7-2; D gene: .; clone size: once
CDR3 protein: CASSQAPNTGELFF; CDR3 DNA: TGCGCCAGCAGCCAAGCACCAAACACCGGGGAGCTGTTTTTT; J gene: TRBJ2-2; V gene: TRBV4-3; D gene: .; clone size: .
CDR3 protein: CASSPTPKGDAEAFF; CDR3 DNA: TGTGCCAGCAGCCCAACCCCCAAGGGGGACGCTGAAGCTTTCTTT; J gene: TRBJ1-1; V gene: TRBV7-2; D gene: .; clone size: .
CDR3 protein: CASSGTSGSTDTQYF; CDR3 DNA: TGTGCCAGCAGTGGGACTAGCGGAAGCACAGATACGCAGTATTTT; J gene: TRBJ2-3; V gene: TRBV2; D gene: TRBD2; clone size: .
CDR3 protein: CASRAVEAFF; CDR3 DNA: TGTGCCAGCAGGGCCGTTGAAGCTTTCTTT; J gene: TRBJ1-1; V gene: TRBV6-2/TRBV6-3; D gene: .; clone size: .
CDR3 protein: CASSPVAVTGANVLTF; CDR3 DNA: TGTGCCAGCAGTCCCGTTGCGGTGACAGGGGCCAACGTCCTGACTTTC; J gene: TRBJ2-6; V gene: TRBV7-9; D gene: .; clone size: .
CDR3 protein: CSARDLSPLYGYTF; CDR3 DNA: TGCAGTGCTAGAGATCTTTCACCACTTTATGGCTACACCTTC; J gene: TRBJ1-2; V gene: TRBV20-1; D gene: .; clone size: .
CDR3 protein: CASIARGDPSGNTIYF; CDR3 DNA: TGTGCCAGCATCGCCCGAGGGGACCCCTCTGGAAACACCATATATTTT; J gene: TRBJ1-3; V gene: TRBV6-1; D gene: .; clone size: .
CDR3 protein: CAIRDRVSYEQYF; CDR3 DNA: TGTGCCATCCGGGACAGGGTCTCCTACGAGCAGTACTTC; J gene: TRBJ2-7; V gene: TRBV6-1; D gene: TRBD1; clone size: .
CDR3 protein: CSGKLSGGGTYEQYF; CDR3 DNA: TGCAGCGGTAAACTTAGCGGGGGGGGAACCTACGAGCAGTACTTC; J gene: TRBJ2-7; V gene: TRBV29-1; D gene: TRBD2; clone size: .
CDR3 protein: CSAPFGYEQYF; CDR3 DNA: TGCAGTGCCCCTTTTGGCTACGAGCAGTACTTC; J gene: TRBJ2-7; V gene: TRBV20-1; D gene: .; clone size: .
CDR3 protein: CASSALPGQGSTDTQYF; CDR3 DNA: TGTGCCAGCAGTGCCTTACCGGGACAGGGAAGCACAGATACGCAGTATTTT; J gene: TRBJ2-3; V gene: TRBV28; D gene: TRBD1; clone size: .
CDR3 protein: CASSGDNYGYTF; CDR3 DNA: TGTGCCAGCAGTGGCGACAACTATGGCTACACCTTC; J gene: TRBJ1-2; V gene: TRBV6-5; D gene: .; clone size: few
CDR3 protein: CASSGGYTEAFF; CDR3 DNA: TGTGCCAGCAGTGGGGGCTACACTGAAGCTTTCTTT; J gene: TRBJ1-1; V gene: TRBV12-3/TRBV12-4; D gene: .; clone size: few
CDR3 protein: CASSPREFTEAFF; CDR3 DNA: TGCGCCAGCAGCCCGCGCGAGTTCACTGAAGCTTTCTTT; J gene: TRBJ1-1; V gene: TRBV4-1; D gene: .; clone size: .
CDR3 protein: CASSLVDGLAGNEQYF; CDR3 DNA: TGTGCCAGCAGCTTAGTGGACGGACTAGCGGGAAACGAGCAGTACTTC; J gene: TRBJ2-7; V gene: TRBV7-8; D gene: TRBD2; clone size: .
CDR3 protein: CASSLNLGSPGNTIYF; CDR3 DNA: TGTGCCAGCAGTCTCAATCTGGGCAGTCCCGGAAACACCATATATTTT; J gene: TRBJ1-3; V gene: TRBV12-3/TRBV12-4; D gene: .; clone size: .
CDR3 protein: CASSGSRPTSSQETQYF; CDR3 DNA: TGTGCCAGCAGCGGATCCCGACCGACTAGCTCCCAAGAGACCCAGTACTTC; J gene: TRBJ2-5; V gene: TRBV7-2; D gene: TRBD2; clone size: .
CDR3 protein: CSVGEVSGELFF; CDR3 DNA: TGCAGCGTTGGGGAGGTGAGCGGGGAGCTGTTTTTT; J gene: TRBJ2-2; V gene: TRBV29-1; D gene: .; clone size: .
CDR3 protein: CASSPRGATLGEAFF; CDR3 DNA: TGTGCCAGCAGCCCGAGGGGGGCAACGCTAGGTGAAGCTTTCTTT; J gene: TRBJ1-1; V gene: TRBV9; D gene: .; clone size: .
CDR3 protein: CASSVATRGQSTDTQYF; CDR3 DNA: TGTGCCAGCAGCGTAGCGACTCGTGGGCAGTCCACAGATACGCAGTATTTT; J gene: TRBJ2-3; V gene: TRBV9; D gene: .; clone size: .
CDR3 protein: CASSATVPQRTGELFF; CDR3 DNA: TGTGCCAGCAGTGCGACAGTGCCCCAACGGACCGGGGAGCTGTTTTTT; J gene: TRBJ2-2; V gene: TRBV2; D gene: .; clone size: .
CDR3 protein: CASRHGTRFTYEQYF; CDR3 DNA: TGTGCCAGCAGACACGGGACTCGCTTCACCTACGAGCAGTACTTC; J gene: TRBJ2-7; V gene: TRBV27; D gene: .; clone size: few
CDR3 protein: CASSPTGMNTEAFF; CDR3 DNA: TGTGCCAGCAGCCCGACAGGGATGAACACTGAAGCTTTCTTT; J gene: TRBJ1-1; V gene: TRBV3-1; D gene: TRBD1; clone size: .
CDR3 protein: CASRDEGLNTGELFF; CDR3 DNA: TGTGCCAGCAGAGACGAGGGGCTTAACACCGGGGAGCTGTTTTTT; J gene: TRBJ2-2; V gene: TRBV6-5; D gene: .; clone size: once
CDR3 protein: CATAGTSGGLASSYNEQFF; CDR3 DNA: TGTGCCACAGCAGGGACTAGCGGGGGGCTTGCCAGCTCCTACAATGAGCAGTTCTTC; J gene: TRBJ2-1; V gene: TRBV2; D gene: TRBD2; clone size: .
CDR3 protein: CASGRAQWETQYF; CDR3 DNA: TGTGCCAGCGGTAGGGCGCAATGGGAGACCCAGTACTTC; J gene: TRBJ2-5; V gene: TRBV12-3/TRBV12-4; D gene: .; clone size: .
CDR3 protein: CASSLPRALTGELFF; CDR3 DNA: TGTGCCAGCAGCTTACCCAGAGCCCTCACCGGGGAGCTGTTTTTT; J gene: TRBJ2-2; V gene: TRBV7-2; D gene: .; clone size: once
CDR3 protein: CATSADRGITNTGELFF; CDR3 DNA: TGTGCCACCAGTGCGGATAGGGGCATAACGAACACCGGGGAGCTGTTTTTT; J gene: TRBJ2-2; V gene: TRBV24-1; D gene: .; clone size: .
CDR3 protein: CSVGMGSLSSGNTIYF; CDR3 DNA: TGCAGCGTTGGAATGGGCAGTTTGAGCTCTGGAAACACCATATATTTT; J gene: TRBJ1-3; V gene: TRBV29-1; D gene: .; clone size: .
CDR3 protein: CASSPTGGQFTEAFF; CDR3 DNA: TGCGCCAGCAGCCCCACGGGGGGACAGTTTACTGAAGCTTTCTTT; J gene: TRBJ1-1; V gene: TRBV5-1; D gene: TRBD1; clone size: .
CDR3 protein: CSVEISRMASDTQYF; CDR3 DNA: TGCAGCGTTGAAATTTCCCGGATGGCCTCAGATACGCAGTATTTT; J gene: TRBJ2-3; V gene: TRBV29-1; D gene: .; clone size: .
CDR3 protein: CASSHRIGTGNNEQYF; CDR3 DNA: TGTGCCAGCAGCCACAGAATCGGGACAGGGAACAACGAGCAGTACTTC; J gene: TRBJ2-7; V gene: TRBV3-1; D gene: TRBD1; clone size: .
CDR3 protein: CSARGISGRATETQYF; CDR3 DNA: TGCAGTGCTAGGGGGATTAGCGGGAGGGCCACGGAGACCCAGTACTTC; J gene: TRBJ2-5; V gene: TRBV20-1; D gene: TRBD2; clone size: .
CDR3 protein: CASSLGDRGYEQYF; CDR3 DNA: TGTGCCAGCAGCCTCGGCGACAGGGGTTACGAGCAGTACTTC; J gene: TRBJ2-7; V gene: TRBV7-2; D gene: TRBD1; clone size: few
CDR3 protein: CAITQTGGGTEAFF; CDR3 DNA: TGTGCCATCACCCAGACAGGGGGGGGCACTGAAGCTTTCTTT; J gene: TRBJ1-1; V gene: TRBV10-3; D gene: TRBD1; clone size: .
CDR3 protein: CASSQDRSLAIETQYF; CDR3 DNA: TGCGCCAGCAGCCAAGATAGGTCACTAGCGATCGAGACCCAGTACTTC; J gene: TRBJ2-5; V gene: TRBV4-3; D gene: TRBD2; clone size: once
CDR3 protein: CASSTDRGSEQYF; CDR3 DNA: TGTGCCAGCAGTACGGACAGGGGATCCGAGCAGTACTTC; J gene: TRBJ2-7; V gene: TRBV6-2/TRBV6-3; D gene: TRBD1; clone size: .
CDR3 protein: CASRTKTGTSRVSQYF; CDR3 DNA: TGTGCCAGCAGAACTAAGACCGGCACTAGTCGTGTTTCACAGTATTTT; J gene: TRBJ2-3; V gene: TRBV6-2/TRBV6-3; D gene: .; clone size: .
CDR3 protein: CASSSSEPGQGAGANVLTF; CDR3 DNA: TGTGCCAGCAGCTCAAGCGAACCCGGCCAGGGGGCCGGGGCCAACGTCCTGACTTTC; J gene: TRBJ2-6; V gene: TRBV7-6; D gene: TRBD1; clone size: .
CDR3 protein: CASSLGQLSGRGYTF; CDR3 DNA: TGCGCCAGCAGCTTGGGGCAGCTCTCGGGCCGCGGCTACACCTTC; J gene: TRBJ1-2; V gene: TRBV5-1; D gene: .; clone size: .
CDR3 protein: CASSTAARSYEQYF; CDR3 DNA: TGTGCCAGCTCCACCGCGGCCAGATCCTACGAGCAGTACTTC; J gene: TRBJ2-7; V gene: TRBV18; D gene: .; clone size: .
CDR3 protein: CASSNSGSNSPLHF; CDR3 DNA: TGTGCCAGCAGCAACTCAGGGAGCAATTCACCCCTCCACTTT; J gene: TRBJ1-6; V gene: TRBV6-2/TRBV6-3; D gene: .; clone size: .
CDR3 protein: CASSPSGGRGGELFF; CDR3 DNA: TGTGCCAGCAGCCCCTCCGGGGGGCGGGGCGGGGAGCTGTTTTTT; J gene: TRBJ2-2; V gene: TRBV7-3; D gene: .; clone size: .
CDR3 protein: CASRATANTGELFF; CDR3 DNA: TGTGCCAGTAGGGCGACCGCGAACACCGGGGAGCTGTTTTTT; J gene: TRBJ2-2; V gene: TRBV19; D gene: .; clone size: .
CDR3 protein: CASSSITADYSTDTQYF; CDR3 DNA: TGTGCCAGCAGCTCCATCACGGCGGACTACAGCACAGATACGCAGTATTTT; J gene: TRBJ2-3; V gene: TRBV28; D gene: .; clone size: .
CDR3 protein: CASSQKQGIITDTQYF; CDR3 DNA: TGCGCCAGCAGCCAAAAACAGGGGATAATTACAGATACGCAGTATTTT; J gene: TRBJ2-3; V gene: TRBV4-1; D gene: TRBD1; clone size: .
CDR3 protein: CASSSSVGNGPDYEQYF; CDR3 DNA: TGTGCCAGCAGCTCAAGTGTGGGTAATGGCCCTGACTACGAGCAGTACTTC; J gene: TRBJ2-7; V gene: TRBV5-5; D gene: .; clone size: .
CDR3 protein: CASTDLRAGGSSYEQYF; CDR3 DNA: TGCGCCAGCACCGACCTCCGGGCGGGAGGTAGCTCCTACGAGCAGTACTTC; J gene: TRBJ2-7; V gene: TRBV5-1; D gene: TRBD2; clone size: .
CDR3 protein: CASRGTASYEQCF; CDR3 DNA: TGTGCCAGCAGAGGGACAGCGAGTTACGAGCAGTGCTTC; J gene: TRBJ2-7; V gene: TRBV6-2/TRBV6-3; D gene: TRBD1; clone size: .
CDR3 protein: CASSQEAASTQYF; CDR3 DNA: TGTGCCAGCAGCCAAGAGGCCGCTTCTACGCAGTATTTT; J gene: TRBJ2-3; V gene: TRBV3-1; D gene: .; clone size: .
CDR3 protein: CASSGAGNLNTEASF; CDR3 DNA: TGTGCCAGCAGTGGTGCAGGAAATCTGAACACTGAAGCTTCCTTT; J gene: TRBJ1-1; V gene: TRBV12-3/TRBV12-4; D gene: .; clone size: .
CDR3 protein: CASRVIGLETQYF; CDR3 DNA: TGTGCCAGCAGGGTGATAGGGCTGGAGACCCAGTACTTC; J gene: TRBJ2-5; V gene: TRBV12-3/TRBV12-4; D gene: .; clone size: .
CDR3 protein: CASSMSRTVTEAFF; CDR3 DNA: TGTGCCAGCAGTATGTCGAGGACAGTAACTGAAGCTTTCTTT; J gene: TRBJ1-1; V gene: TRBV27; D gene: .; clone size: .
CDR3 protein: CASSPGGSNQPQHF; CDR3 DNA: TGTGCCAGCAGCCCTGGGGGGAGCAATCAGCCCCAGCATTTT; J gene: TRBJ1-5; V gene: TRBV7-8; D gene: .; clone size: .
CDR3 protein: CASSINRATEAFF; CDR3 DNA: TGTGCCAGTAGTATTAACAGGGCTACTGAAGCTTTCTTT; J gene: TRBJ1-1; V gene: TRBV19; D gene: .; clone size: once